The sequence of this TCR beta chain was determined in a study of Graves' ophthalmopathy and Graves' hyperthyroidism. Study observations and caveats: The model's prediction of ophthalmopathy progression had about 70% sensitivity and roughly 72% specificity.

RNA served as the template for amplifying TCR beta CDR3 regions. RT-PCR with HTBI primers came first, then second-round multiplex PCR. TCRdb analysed the multiplex PCR reads with MiXCR anew, one entry per CDR3 protein. The sample holds more than 550,000 distinct CDR3 sequences, over 40% seen once. Ineligible for inclusion were patients with other autoimmune diseases, uncontrolled infections, pregnancy or lactation. The CDR3 loop spans 19 amino acids. Looked up from germline, CDR1 is ENHRY and CDR2 is SYGVKD. V lost 10 bases and J 0 bases, leaving 27 bases between the germline ends. Comments on this clonotype: Its antigen is undetermined.

Material: peripheral blood. The TCR sequence derives from an adult man with Graves' ophthalmopathy. The chain employs TRBV10-3 and TRBJ1-4; weak D call: TRBD1 (6 bases). The CDR3 spells CASTWGAAGYRATNEKLFF. The CDR3 bases are TGTGCCAGCACCTGGGGGGCAGCTGGCTACCGGGCAACTAATGAAAAACTGTTTTTT.